This TCR beta chain was retrieved from a study of Graves' ophthalmopathy and Graves' hyperthyroidism. Study results and limitations: A model built from 13 signatures distinguished ophthalmopathy from stable hyperthyroidism with roughly 90% sensitivity and approximately 80% specificity.

Each hyperthyroidism patient was newly diagnosed, with under 2 months' duration, and aged 18 to 65. None of the included patients had other autoimmune diseases, uncontrolled infections, pregnancy or lactation, as these led to exclusion. From RNA, the CDR3 regions of TCR beta chains were amplified and sequenced. A first-round RT-PCR used HTBI primers, followed by a second-round multiplex PCR. TCRdb analysed the multiplex PCR reads with MiXCR anew, one entry per CDR3 protein. The sample records 500,000 to 600,000 distinct CDR3 sequences, 35% to 40% being singletons. Remarks on this clonotype: Its target is not known.

V lost 1 base and J 10 bases, leaving 7 bases between the germline ends. Germline-derived CDR1 and CDR2 are LNHDA and SQIVND (reference sequence). The CDR3 runs 11 residues. Sequencing was carried out using peripheral blood or thyroid tissue (not recorded which). The clonotype was recovered from an adult man with Graves' hyperthyroidism. J is TRBJ1-1 and V is TRBV19; D is ambiguous. CDR3 in amino acids: CASSIGYGAFF. The CDR3 DNA sequence: TGTGCCAGTAGTATAGGGTACGGAGCTTTCTTT.